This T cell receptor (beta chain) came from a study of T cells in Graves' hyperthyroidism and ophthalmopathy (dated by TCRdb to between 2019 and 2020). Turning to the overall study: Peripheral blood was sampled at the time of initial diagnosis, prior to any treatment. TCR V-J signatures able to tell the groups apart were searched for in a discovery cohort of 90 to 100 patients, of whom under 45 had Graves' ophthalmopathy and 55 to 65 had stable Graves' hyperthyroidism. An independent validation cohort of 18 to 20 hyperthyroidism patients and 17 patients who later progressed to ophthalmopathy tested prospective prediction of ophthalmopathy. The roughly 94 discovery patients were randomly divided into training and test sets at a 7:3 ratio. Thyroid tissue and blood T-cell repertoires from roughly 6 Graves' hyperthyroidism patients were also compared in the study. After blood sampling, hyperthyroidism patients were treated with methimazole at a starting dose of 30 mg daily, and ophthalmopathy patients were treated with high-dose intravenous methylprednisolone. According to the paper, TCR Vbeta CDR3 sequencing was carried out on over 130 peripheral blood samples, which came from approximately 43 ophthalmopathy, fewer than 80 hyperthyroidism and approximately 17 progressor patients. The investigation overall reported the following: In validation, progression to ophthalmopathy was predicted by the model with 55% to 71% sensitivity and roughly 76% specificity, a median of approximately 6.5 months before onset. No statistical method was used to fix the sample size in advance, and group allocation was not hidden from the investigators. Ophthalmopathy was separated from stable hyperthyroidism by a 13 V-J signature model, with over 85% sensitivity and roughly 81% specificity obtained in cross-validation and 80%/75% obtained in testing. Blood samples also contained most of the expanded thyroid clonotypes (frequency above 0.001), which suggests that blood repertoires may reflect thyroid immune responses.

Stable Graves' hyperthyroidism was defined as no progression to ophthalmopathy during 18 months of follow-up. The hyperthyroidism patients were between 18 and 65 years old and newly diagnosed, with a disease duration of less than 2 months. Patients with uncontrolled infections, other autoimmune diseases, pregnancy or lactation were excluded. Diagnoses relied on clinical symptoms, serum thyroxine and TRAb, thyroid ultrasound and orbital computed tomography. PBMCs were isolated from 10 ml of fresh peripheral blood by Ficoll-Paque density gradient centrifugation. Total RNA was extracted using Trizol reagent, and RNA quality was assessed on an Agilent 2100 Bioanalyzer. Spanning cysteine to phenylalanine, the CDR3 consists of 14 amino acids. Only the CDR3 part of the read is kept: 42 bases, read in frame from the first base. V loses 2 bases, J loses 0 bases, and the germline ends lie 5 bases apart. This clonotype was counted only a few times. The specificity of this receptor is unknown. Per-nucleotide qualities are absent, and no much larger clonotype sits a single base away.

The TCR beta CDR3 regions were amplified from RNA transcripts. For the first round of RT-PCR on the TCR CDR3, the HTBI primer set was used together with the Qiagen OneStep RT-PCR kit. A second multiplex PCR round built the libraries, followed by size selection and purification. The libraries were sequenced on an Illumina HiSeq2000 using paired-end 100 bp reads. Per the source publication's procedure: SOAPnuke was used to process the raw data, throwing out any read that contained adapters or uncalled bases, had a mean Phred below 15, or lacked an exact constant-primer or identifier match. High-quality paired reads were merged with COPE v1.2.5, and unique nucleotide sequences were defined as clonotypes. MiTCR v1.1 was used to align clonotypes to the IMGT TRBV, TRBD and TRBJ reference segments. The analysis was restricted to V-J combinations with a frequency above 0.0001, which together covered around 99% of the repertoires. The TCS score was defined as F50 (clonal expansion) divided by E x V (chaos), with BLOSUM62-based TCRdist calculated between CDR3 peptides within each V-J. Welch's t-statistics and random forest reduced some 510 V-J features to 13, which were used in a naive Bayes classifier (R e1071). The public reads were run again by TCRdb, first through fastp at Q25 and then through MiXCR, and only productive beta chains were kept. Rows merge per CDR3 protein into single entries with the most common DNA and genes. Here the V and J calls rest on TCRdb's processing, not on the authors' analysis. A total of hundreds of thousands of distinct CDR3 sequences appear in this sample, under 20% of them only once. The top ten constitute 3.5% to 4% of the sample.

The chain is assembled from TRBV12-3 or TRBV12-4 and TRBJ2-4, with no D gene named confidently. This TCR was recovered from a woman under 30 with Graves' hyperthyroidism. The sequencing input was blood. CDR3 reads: CASSLFLAKNIQYF. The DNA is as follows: TGTGCCAGCAGTTTATTCTTAGCCAAAAACATTCAGTACTTC.